This T cell receptor beta chain was profiled in a study of cytomegalovirus exposure and HLA in healthy donors. Details on this clone: Its antigen remains unknown.

PCR was performed using 60 Vbeta and 13 Jbeta primers. This table comes from immunoSEQ multiplex PCR, and its TCRdb copy is limited to in-frame clones, with some not included. The sample holds about 120,000 clones, over 60% seen once. General study findings and limits: The authors later found TCR association rates varying by HLA locus, with DRB1 most and HLA-C fewest. Accounts indicate the classifier identified cytomegalovirus status with strong specificity and sensitivity.

This CDR3 is 15 amino acids long. The V gene lost 3 bases and the J gene lost 2 bases, with 10 bases spanning the gap. Germline lookup yields CDR1 SGHTA and CDR2 FQGNSA. The sequence was obtained from a woman aged 40 to 49 in good health and CMV-seropositive. This sequence joins TRBV7-2 and TRBJ2-2, with a tentative D call TRBD1 (6 bases). Input material: PBMCs. The CDR3 DNA sequence: TGTGCCAGCAGCTTGGGGACAAGCAACACCGGGGAGCTGTTTTTT. It yields the protein CASSLGTSNTGELFF.